This T cell receptor beta chain was sequenced in a study of OX40 agonist ivuxolimab in advanced cancers. Study-wide points: Researchers did not determine the expanded peripheral T cells' antigen specificity. CD8+ T cells showed, on average, more clonal expansion than CD4+ cells.

Comment on this clone: Its antigen is still unknown.

Libraries were prepared by immunoSEQ multiplex PCR; TCRdb keeps only in-frame clonotypes and omits some of them. The sample lists approximately 51,000 clones, around 77% occurring once. Sequenced here: CD4+ or CD8+ T cells sorted from blood, sampled in a trial of the OX40 agonist ivuxolimab. This TCR was sampled from an adult with an advanced solid tumor such as melanoma, head and neck, liver or kidney cancer.

Written as DNA, the CDR3 is TGTGCCAGCAGCCCCCGACAGGGTCCCTACTCCTACGAGCAGTACTTC. It yields the protein CASSPRQGPYSYEQYF. V and J are TRBV7-8 and TRBJ2-7, with 7 bases identical to TRBD1. V was clipped by 5 bases and J by 0 bases; unmatched bases: 10. Germline CDR1 reads SGHVS; CDR2 reads FQNEAQ. This CDR3 is 16 amino acids long.